The clone carrying this T cell receptor beta chain was observed a few times. CDR1 is KGHSH and CDR2 is LQKENI in the germline V gene. The CDR3 loop spans 15 amino acids. Trimming removed 0 bases from V and 6 bases from J; junction bases left unmatched: 7. The record originates from a study of T-cell memory formation after mild COVID-19. Via MiXCR, TCRdb re-called the 5' RACE reads, giving one row per CDR3 protein. Among 410,000 or so distinct CDR3 sequences, more than 20% were seen once, and the ten largest hold around 14%. The receptor's source is an adult woman who had mild COVID-19 (a few samples of this study predate the infection). Cell type and time point are not known. This sequence joins TRBV18 and TRBJ2-7, with TRBD2 identical over 8 bases. Sequenced sample: PBMCs or a T cell subset sorted from them (not recorded which). The CDR3 DNA is TGTGCCAGCTCACCACCATCGAGCGGGAGTGGCGAGCAGTACTTC. Its protein product is CASSPPSSGSGEQYF.